The clone carrying this TCR beta chain was seen many times. This record belongs to a study of CD8 T cells in ankylosing spondylitis. TCRdb itself ran the 5' RACE reads through MiXCR, one entry per CDR3 protein. This sample has fewer than 250,000 distinct CDR3 sequences, with under 30% found just once. V lost 7 bases to trimming and J lost 6 bases, with 18 bases between them. The CDR3 has 15 amino acids. Per germline, CDR1 SEHNR and CDR2 FQNEAQ (reference sequence). The chain links TRBV7-9 to TRBJ2-2; no firm D call. Material: blood, either unsorted or a sorted T cell fraction (not recorded which). This clonotype was sampled from a male donor with ankylosing spondylitis or in good health (not recorded which). As DNA, the CDR3 is TGTGCCAGCACGTCGAAGGGAATCGGTCCCGGGGAGCTGTTTTTT. It yields the protein CASTSKGIGPGELFF.